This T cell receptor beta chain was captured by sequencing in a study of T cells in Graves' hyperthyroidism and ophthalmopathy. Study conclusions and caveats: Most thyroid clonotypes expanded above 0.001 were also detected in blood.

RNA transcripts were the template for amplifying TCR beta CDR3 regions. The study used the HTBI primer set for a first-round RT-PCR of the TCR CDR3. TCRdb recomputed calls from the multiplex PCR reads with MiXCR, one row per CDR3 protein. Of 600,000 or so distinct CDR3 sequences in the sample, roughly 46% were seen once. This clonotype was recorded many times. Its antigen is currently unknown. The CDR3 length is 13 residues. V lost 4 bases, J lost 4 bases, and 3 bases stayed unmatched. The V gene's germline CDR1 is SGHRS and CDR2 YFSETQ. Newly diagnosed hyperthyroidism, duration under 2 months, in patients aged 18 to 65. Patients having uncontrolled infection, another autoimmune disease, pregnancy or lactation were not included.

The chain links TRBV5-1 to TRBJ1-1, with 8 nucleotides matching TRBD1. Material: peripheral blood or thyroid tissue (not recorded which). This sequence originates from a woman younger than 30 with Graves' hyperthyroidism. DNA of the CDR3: TGCGCCAGCAGCGCTGGGACAGGCACTGAAGCTTTCTTT. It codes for CASSAGTGTEAFF.